Following are 19 T cell receptor beta chains from one sample sequenced in a study of T cells in Graves' hyperthyroidism and ophthalmopathy. What was amplified from RNA transcripts were TCR beta CDR3 regions. The TCR CDR3 first-round RT-PCR relied on the HTBI primer set. TCRdb analysed the multiplex PCR reads with MiXCR anew, one entry per CDR3 protein. The data show a few hundred thousand distinct CDR3 sequences, with around 16% seen just once and about 3.5% held by the top ten. Sequenced: blood. These receptors originate from a woman in her thirties or forties with Graves' ophthalmopathy.

The chain recombines TRBV14 with TRBJ2-1; TRBD2 matches at 11 bases. The CDR3 consists of 16 residues. Germline CDR1 SGHDN, CDR2 FVKESK. The ends lost 4 bases at V and 5 bases at J; junction bases unmatched: 7. CDR3 bases: TGTGCCAGCAGCCCGTTAGCGGGGGGGAAAAACAATGAGCAGTTCTTC. Translation gives CASSPLAGGKNNEQFF.

This clonotype was detected only a few times. The J gene is TRBJ2-1, the V gene TRBV2; the D gene is possibly TRBD1 (5 bases). Germline V lookup: CDR1 SNHLY, CDR2 FYNNEI. V lost 6 bases and J lost 5, with 8 bases in between. This CDR3 has 12 amino acids. This chain's CDR3 is CASRQDNNEQFF. CDR3 sequence (DNA): TGTGCCAGCAGACAGGACAACAATGAGCAGTTCTTC. The full variable domain, in which reference TRBV2 and TRBJ2-1 provide the parts outside the CDR3, is EPEVTQTPSHQVTQMGQEVILRCVPISNHLYFYWYRQILGQKVEFLVSFYNNEISEKSEIFDDQFSVERPDGSNFTLKIRSTKLEDSAMYFCASRQDNNEQFFGPGTRLTVL.

This clonotype was observed a handful of times. The chain uses TRBV6-5 and TRBJ2-7; TRBD2 matches at 14 bases. The V gene's germline CDR1 is MNHEY and CDR2 SVGAGI. The CDR3 is 16 residues long. J lost 6 bases, V lost 0 bases, and 4 bases had no gene match. CDR3 region: CASSYSGLAGVVEQYF. In DNA, the CDR3 is TGTGCCAGCAGTTACTCGGGACTAGCGGGAGTCGTCGAGCAGTACTTC.

V is TRBV27 and J is TRBJ2-1, with 8 bases that match TRBD2. The CDR3 covers 13 residues. The V gene's germline CDR1 is MNHEY and CDR2 SMNVEV (reference sequence). The V and J ends lost 8 bases and 6 bases, in that order; junction bases with no gene match: 6. This CDR3 reads CASRAGGLNEQFF. The CDR3 bases are TGTGCCAGCCGGGCGGGAGGTCTCAATGAGCAGTTCTTC.

This clonotype was recorded many times. The chain links TRBV7-8 to TRBJ2-5; possibly TRBD1 or TRBD2 for D (5 bases each). CDR3 length equals 16 residues. CDR1 and CDR2 (germline): SGHVS, FQNEAQ. V lost 1 base, J lost 4 bases, and 16 bases lay in between. The CDR3 reads CASSLERARGGETQYF. The CDR3, as DNA: TGTGCCAGCAGCTTAGAAAGAGCGAGGGGTGGAGAGACCCAGTACTTC.

Only a few counts were recorded for this clonotype. The chain uses TRBV28 and TRBJ2-3; TRBD2 matches 8 bases. Per the germline V gene, CDR1 is MDHEN and CDR2 is SYDVKM. J gave up 1 base and V 6 bases, and 9 bases lay outside the gene matches. The CDR3 has 16 amino acids. This chain's CDR3 is CASSLFGGAGTDTQYF. CDR3 in DNA: TGTGCCAGCAGCCTTTTCGGGGGGGCGGGCACAGATACGCAGTATTTT.

The chain uses TRBV29-1 and TRBJ1-1; D not certain. Trimming shortened V by 5 bases and J by 1 base, and 8 bases separated the two germline ends. Germline CDR1 and CDR2: SQVTM and ANQGSEA. This CDR3 region has 12 residues. The CDR3 sequence is CSVNWSNTEAFF. CDR3 nucleotide sequence: TGCAGCGTTAATTGGTCGAACACTGAAGCTTTCTTT.

The CDR3 loop is CASRARGAGEKLFF. Here the CDR3 DNA reads TGTGCCAGCAGAGCACGGGGGGCAGGGGAAAAACTGTTTTTT. The chain is built from TRBV6-1 and TRBJ1-4, with D possibly TRBD1 on 6 matching bases. The germline V and J ends were trimmed by 6 bases and 8 bases, with 16 bases remaining between them. The CDR3 spans 14 residues. Germline loops: CDR1 MNHNS, CDR2 SASEGT.

This clonotype was recorded at least ten times. The chain links TRBV11-2 to TRBJ2-3, with 11 bases fitting TRBD2. Germline CDR1 is SGHAT and CDR2 is FQNNGV. Losses at the gene ends were 5 bases for V and 4 bases for J; bases not matched to a gene: 11. The CDR3 has 17 residues. The CDR3 DNA reads as TGTGCCAGCAGCCAAACCCCAGTAGCGGGAGGGCCAGATACGCAGTATTTT. It specifies CASSQTPVAGGPDTQYF.

This clonotype was observed many times. CDR3 sequence reads: CASSLSGTGGETQYF. The CDR3 nucleotides read TGTGCCAGCAGCTTATCCGGGACAGGGGGCGAGACCCAGTACTTC. The V and J genes are TRBV11-1 and TRBJ2-5; 12 bases align to TRBD1. The V and J ends lost 2 bases and 5 bases, in that order; junction bases with no gene match: 3. This CDR3 is built from 15 residues. From germline, CDR1 is SGHAT and CDR2 FQDESV (reference sequence).

This sequence joins TRBV12-3 or TRBV12-4 and TRBJ2-6, with D possibly matching TRBD1 (6 bases). CDR3 length equals 16 residues. Trimming removed 3 bases from V and 1 base from J, with 10 bases in between. The CDR3 DNA sequence: TGTGCCAGCAGTTTTGACAGGATTTCTGGGGCCAACGTCCTGACTTTC. Encoded protein: CASSFDRISGANVLTF.

This clonotype appeared many times. The V gene is TRBV28, the J gene TRBJ2-2; D tentatively fits TRBD1 or TRBD2 (5 bases each). The V end was cut by 10 bases, the J end by 5 bases, with 17 bases between. The CDR3 sequence is 14 residues long. Germline CDR1 MDHEN, CDR2 SYDVKM. The DNA for the CDR3 is TGTGCCACCCTTCTGGGGGTGCATACCGGGGAGCTGTTTTTT. This codes for CATLLGVHTGELFF. The full variable domain, rest sourced from reference TRBV28 and TRBJ2-2, is DVKVTQSSRYLVKRTGEKVFLECVQDMDHENMFWYRQDPGLGLRLIYFSYDVKMKEKGDIPEGYSVSREKKERFSLILESASTNQTSMYLCATLLGVHTGELFFGEGSRLTVL.

The chain is built from TRBV20-1 and TRBJ2-3, with D possibly being TRBD1 (5 bases). This CDR3 has 14 amino acids. V dropped 3 bases and J dropped 6 bases, with 16 bases sitting between them. CDR1 and CDR2 from the germline V gene are DFQATT and SNEGSKA (reference sequence). CDR3: CSASLRVGTDTQYF. CDR3 sequence (DNA): TGCAGTGCTAGTCTCAGGGTGGGTACGGATACGCAGTATTTT.

A note on this clonotype: This clone may be a read error of a much larger clone one base away. CDR3 amino acids: CASRPLAGNYGYTF. CDR3 DNA: TGTGCCAGCAGGCCTCTCGCAGGGAACTATGGCTACACCTTC. This chain links TRBV28 with TRBJ1-2, with TRBD1 as a possible D gene (5 bases). The CDR3 is 14 residues long. Trimming left V 6 bases short and J 2 bases short, with 13 bases between. Germline-derived CDR1 and CDR2 are MDHEN and SYDVKM.

This clonotype was seen a handful of times. In DNA form, the CDR3 reads TGCAGTGCTAGGGGGGACAGCCTTTCACCCCTCCACTTT. Its translation: CSARGDSLSPLHF. The genes are TRBV20-1 and TRBJ1-6, with 7 bases matching TRBD1. Germline assignment: CDR1 DFQATT and CDR2 SNEGSKA (reference sequence). This CDR3 has 13 residues. V was clipped by 3 bases and J by 9 bases; unmatched bases: 5.

CDR3 sequence reads: CASSLDGLSYNSPLHF. CDR3 DNA sequence: TGTGCCAGCAGCTTGGACGGCCTCTCCTATAATTCACCCCTCCACTTT. The chain combines TRBV5-6 with TRBJ1-6; D not certain. The CDR3 has 16 amino acids. V gave up 0 bases and J gave up 0 bases, with 7 bases separating them. CDR1 is SGHDT, CDR2 YYEEEE, per germline. Full variable domain (rest looked up from reference TRBV5-6 and TRBJ1-6): DAGVTQSPTHLIKTRGQQVTLRCSPKSGHDTVSWYQQALGQGPQFIFQYYEEEERQRGNFPDRFSGHQFPNYSSELNVNALLLGDSALYLCASSLDGLSYNSPLHFGNGTRLTVT.

This clonotype appeared many times. V is TRBV27 and J is TRBJ2-7, with unresolved D. This CDR3 contains 13 residues. The germline V and J ends were trimmed by 3 bases and 5 bases, with 11 bases remaining between them. CDR1 and CDR2 from the germline V gene are MNHEY and SMNVEV (reference sequence). CDR3 region: CASSLMPQDEQYF. The CDR3 nucleotides are TGTGCCAGCAGTTTGATGCCGCAGGACGAGCAGTACTTC.

V gene TRBV6-5 combines with J gene TRBJ2-5, with 10 positions matching TRBD1. This CDR3 region has 16 residues. Germline CDR1 reads MNHEY; CDR2 reads SVGAGI. Trimming took 2 bases from V and 4 from J; bases not matched to a gene: 7. The CDR3 reads CASSYRPGTGAETQYF. The CDR3, as DNA: TGTGCCAGCAGTTACCGGCCCGGGACAGGGGCAGAGACCCAGTACTTC.

The rearrangement joins TRBV7-3 to TRBJ2-7; D is unclear. The J call could be wrong; TRBJ2-1 is a better fit for the DNA end. Per the germline V gene, CDR1 is SGHTA and CDR2 is FQGTGA. The CDR3 is made up of 14 amino acids. The DNA of the CDR3 is TGTGCCAGCACCCTTGATGTCGGTCCCTACGAGCAGTTCTTC. Its protein is CASTLDVGPYEQFF.